This T cell receptor (beta chain) is from a study of siplizumab effects on memory and regulatory T cells. Trimming shortened V by 7 bases and J by 4 bases, and 13 bases separated the two germline ends. The CDR3 runs to 14 residues. The V gene's germline CDR1 is MNHNY and CDR2 SVGAGI (reference sequence). Each sample contributed about 10^5 TCR templates to the assay. This table comes from immunoSEQ multiplex PCR, and its TCRdb copy is limited to in-frame clones, with some not included. The sample comprises tens of thousands of clones, 80% to 90% of which are singletons, and around 0.25% rests with the top ten. Unstimulated naive, memory, effector memory and TEMRA subsets from three donor pairs have been sequenced, the authors report.

The clonotype originates from a human donor in good health. The chain carries TRBV6-6 and TRBJ1-4; D perhaps matches TRBD1 (5 bases). The sample consisted of naive CD4+ T cells sorted from blood. CDR3 nucleotide sequence: TGTGCCAGCAACCAGGGTTGGGTTAATGAAAAACTGTTTTTT. Translating gives CASNQGWVNEKLFF.